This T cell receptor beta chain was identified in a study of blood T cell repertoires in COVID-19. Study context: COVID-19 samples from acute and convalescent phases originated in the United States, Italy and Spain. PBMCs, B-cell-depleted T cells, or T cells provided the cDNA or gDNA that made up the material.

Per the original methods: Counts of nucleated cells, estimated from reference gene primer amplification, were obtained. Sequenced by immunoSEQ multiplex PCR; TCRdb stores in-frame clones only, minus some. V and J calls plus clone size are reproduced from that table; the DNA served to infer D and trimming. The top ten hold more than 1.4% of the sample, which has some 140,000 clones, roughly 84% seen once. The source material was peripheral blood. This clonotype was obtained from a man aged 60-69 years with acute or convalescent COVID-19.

CDR3 protein: CASRYRDRNNEKLFF. CDR3 in DNA: TGTGCCAGCAGGTACCGGGACAGGAATAATGAAAAACTGTTTTTT. The J gene is TRBJ1-4, the V gene TRBV27, with 8 bases matching TRBD1. Looked up from germline, CDR1 is MNHEY and CDR2 is SMNVEV (reference sequence). After removal of 6 bases from V and 4 bases from J, the junction contained 7 bases not matched to a gene. The CDR3 is 15 residues long.